The 13 T cell receptor beta chains below come from one sample, sequenced in a study of shared clonotypes between healthy human individuals. Assay: immunoSEQ multiplex PCR; the TCRdb copy retains only in-frame clones and omits some. The data show 1.6 million or so clones, with 98% seen just once and roughly 0.35% held by the top ten. The sample taken for sequencing was naive CD4+ T cells sorted from blood. This sample's subset: CD45RA+ positively selected. Receptor source: a man under 40 in good health.

The genes are TRBV5-1 and TRBJ2-2; 8 bases fit TRBD2. V lost 2 bases to trimming and J lost 0 bases; unmatched junction nucleotides: 3. CDR1 SGHRS and CDR2 YFSETQ come from the germline V gene. CDR3 length equals 16 residues. The CDR3 coding sequence is TGCGCCAGCAGCTTTGGCGGGGGGCCGAACACCGGGGAGCTGTTTTTT. It specifies CASSFGGGPNTGELFF.

This rearrangement joins TRBV18 to TRBJ1-5; D unclear. Trimming took 4 bases from V and 5 from J, leaving 15 bases between them. CDR1 is KGHSH, CDR2 LQKENI, per germline. The CDR3 totals 15 residues. The CDR3 spells CASSLTRTGYQPQHF. CDR3 coding DNA: TGTGCCAGCTCACTGACCCGGACGGGTTATCAGCCCCAGCATTTT.

The chain carries TRBV27 and TRBJ2-5, with a possible D match to TRBD2 (5 bases). The CDR3 runs to 17 residues. V lost 5 bases, J lost 4 bases, and 23 bases lay in between. CDR1 MNHEY and CDR2 SMNVEV come from the germline V gene (reference sequence). CDR3 sequence (DNA): TGTGCCAGCAGTCCTCTAGCTTATAGTGTTTCCCCAGAGACCCAGTACTTC. Protein: CASSPLAYSVSPETQYF.

V is TRBV11-2 and J is TRBJ2-2; tentative D call: TRBD2 (6 bases). The CDR3 contains 17 residues. The germline V gene has CDR1 SGHAT and CDR2 FQNNGV. Trimming took off 5 bases at V and 6 bases at J, with 22 bases between the two ends. The CDR3 DNA sequence: TGTGCCAGCAGCGAACGAATGCGGGATCTCGACCCCGGGGAGCTGTTTTTT. Translated, it gives CASSERMRDLDPGELFF.

Notes on this clone: This sample includes further DNA sequences coding for the same CDR3. The chain combines TRBV5-1 with TRBJ2-7; D not resolved. This CDR3 comprises 13 residues. CDR1 is SGHRS, CDR2 YFSETQ, per germline. V dropped 4 bases and J dropped 3 bases, with 11 bases sitting between them. Here the CDR3 DNA reads TGCGCCAGCAGCCCCCGACTGTTCTACGAGCAGTACTTC. It yields the protein CASSPRLFYEQYF.

The gene calls are TRBV7-8 and TRBJ2-2; TRBD2 matches 11 bases. With 5 bases clipped from V and 4 bases from J, the junction kept 9 bases outside the gene matches. Germline values: CDR1 SGHVS, CDR2 FQNEAQ. CDR3 length: 17 amino acids. CDR3: CASSRLTSGVFTGELFF. CDR3 nucleotide sequence: TGTGCCAGCAGCAGACTGACTAGCGGGGTGTTCACCGGGGAGCTGTTTTTT.

V usage is TRBV27 and J usage is TRBJ1-2; D not certain. Germline V lookup: CDR1 MNHEY, CDR2 SMNVEV (reference sequence). The CDR3 spans 17 residues. Trimming took off 2 bases at V and 6 bases at J, with 22 bases between the two ends. As DNA, the CDR3 is TGTGCCAGCAGTTTAAACTCGGACTCCCGGCGTCGAAATGGCTACACCTTC. This codes for CASSLNSDSRRRNGYTF.

The rearrangement joins TRBV9 to TRBJ1-1, with 8 positions matching TRBD1. Trimming removed 4 bases from V and 1 base from J; junction bases left unmatched: 12. This CDR3 comprises 17 residues. CDR1 is SGDLS, CDR2 YYNGEE, per germline. This CDR3 reads CASSPIPGTGTNTEAFF. CDR3 bases: TGTGCCAGCAGCCCCATTCCAGGGACAGGTACGAACACTGAAGCTTTCTTT. Full variable domain (remainder filled in from reference TRBV9 and TRBJ1-1): DSGVTQTPKHLITATGQRVTLRCSPRSGDLSVYWYQQSLDQGLQFLIQYYNGEERAKGNILERFSAQQFPDLHSELNLSSLELGDSALYFCASSPIPGTGTNTEAFFGQGTRLTVV.

The rearrangement uses TRBV5-4 and TRBJ1-3; tentatively, D is TRBD1 (5 bases). V dropped 6 bases and J dropped 4 bases, with 20 bases sitting between them. The length of the CDR3 is 16 residues. Germline V gene lookup returns CDR1 SGHNT and CDR2 YYREEE (reference sequence). The CDR3 region has the DNA TGTGCCAGCAAAGATGGGGGAATGCGGTCCGGAAACACCATATATTTT. Residues: CASKDGGMRSGNTIYF.

This clone occurred once. This chain uses TRBV28 with TRBJ2-1, with D maybe TRBD2 (5 bases). Germline V gives CDR1 MDHEN, CDR2 SYDVKM. V was pared by 3 bases and J by 0 bases, with 12 bases between. The CDR3 has 16 residues. CDR3 amino acids: CASSFLSGISYNEQFF. The CDR3 nucleotides read TGTGCCAGCAGTTTTTTGAGCGGTATCTCCTACAATGAGCAGTTCTTC.

This chain joins TRBV4-1 and TRBJ2-5; D call uncertain. V was clipped by 5 bases and J by 1 base, with 11 bases between them. The germline V gene has CDR1 MGHRA and CDR2 YSYEKL. This CDR3 region has 14 residues. DNA of the CDR3: TGCGCCAGCAGCGTGACGGAGCCCCAAGAGACCCAGTACTTC. As protein: CASSVTEPQETQYF.

The chain carries TRBV29-1 and TRBJ1-2; 7 bases fit TRBD1. Germline CDR1 SQVTM, CDR2 ANQGSEA. Unmatched junction bases numbered 7, after V lost 2 bases and J lost 4 bases. CDR3 length: 14 residues. CDR3 sequence: CSVERGRGVYGYTF. CDR3 DNA: TGCAGCGTTGAAAGGGGCAGGGGGGTCTATGGCTACACCTTC. Filled out from reference TRBV29-1 and TRBJ1-2, the complete variable domain reads SAVISQKPSRDICQRGTSLTIQCQVDSQVTMMFWYRQQPGQSLTLIATANQGSEATYESGFVIDKFPISRPNLTFSTLTVSNMSPEDSSIYLCSVERGRGVYGYTFGSGTRLTVV.

Concerning this clone: The identical CDR3 is also encoded by other nucleotide sequences in the sample. The chain carries TRBV7-2 and TRBJ2-7, with D perhaps TRBD1 or TRBD2 (5 bases each). CDR3 length: 14 residues. Germline assignment: CDR1 SGHTA and CDR2 FQGNSA. The V end was cut by 1 base, the J end by 2 bases, with 9 bases between. CDR3 DNA: TGTGCCAGCAGCTTAGATCCGGGGCCCTACGAGCAGTACTTC. Translated: CASSLDPGPYEQYF.